Listed below are T cell receptor beta chains from one sample, sequenced in a study of OX40 agonist ivuxolimab in advanced cancers. TCRdb's table, derived via immunoSEQ multiplex PCR, lists solely in-frame clones and lacks some. The repertoire consists of about 93,000 clones, with around 92% occurring once and the leading ten covering roughly 0.5%. This material consisted of CD4+ or CD8+ T cells sorted from blood, taken in a trial of the OX40 agonist ivuxolimab. Receptor source: an adult with an advanced solid tumor such as melanoma, head and neck, liver or kidney cancer. Both conserved end residues are part of each CDR3. A D gene is named only where the DNA matches it firmly. Part of the rows lack a size; the others show once, few, many or a class for expanded clones.

TRBJ2-2	TRBV5-1	-	-	16	CASSPPGPSGTGELFF	TGCGCCAGCAGCCCTCCGGGCCCCTCGGGCACCGGGGAGCTGTTTTTT
TRBJ1-3	TRBV6-5	TRBD1	-	15	CASRFGTGTGNTIYF	TGTGCCAGCAGGTTTGGGACAGGCACAGGAAACACCATATATTTT
TRBJ1-3	TRBV7-3	-	-	15	CASSLAGAPGNTIYF	TGTGCCAGCAGCTTAGCCGGGGCTCCTGGAAACACCATATATTTT
TRBJ1-6	TRBV6-5	-	-	12	CASSTGNSPLHF	TGTGCCAGCTCTACGGGGAATTCACCCCTCCACTTT
TRBJ2-2	TRBV5-4	TRBD2	-	16	CASSLGLAGVTGELFF	TGTGCCAGCAGCTTGGGACTAGCGGGAGTCACCGGGGAGCTGTTTTTT
TRBJ2-5	TRBV19	TRBD1	medium-sized	13	CASSIQGAETQYF	TGTGCCAGTAGTATACAGGGGGCCGAGACCCAGTACTTC
TRBJ2-7	TRBV5-1	-	-	13	CASSLEVSSEQYF	TGCGCCAGCAGCTTGGAGGTTAGCTCCGAGCAGTACTTC
TRBJ2-4	TRBV7-5	-	-	21	CARSLRVLAGTRPISKNIQYF	TGTGCCAGAAGCTTAAGGGTTTTAGCGGGAACACGCCCCATATCCAAAAACATTCAGTACTTC
TRBJ2-7	TRBV19	-	once	15	CASSISGLTSYEQYF	TGTGCCAGTAGTATTTCGGGATTAACTTCCTACGAGCAGTACTTC
TRBJ2-5	TRBV11-3	-	-	12	CASSLLGETQYF	TGTGCCAGCAGCTTACTAGGGGAGACCCAGTACTTC
TRBJ2-3	TRBV9	-	-	15	CASTGKGVPTDTQYF	TGTGCCAGCACCGGAAAGGGCGTCCCCACAGATACGCAGTATTTT
TRBJ2-3	TRBV10-3	-	-	12	CAISEGADTQYF	TGTGCCATCAGTGAAGGAGCAGATACGCAGTATTTT
TRBJ1-1	TRBV6-1	-	-	13	CATRRQKNTEAFF	TGTGCCACCAGGCGCCAAAAAAACACTGAAGCTTTCTTT
TRBJ2-1	TRBV5-4	-	-	15	CASSLGGLPANEQFF	TGTGCCAGCAGCTTGGGTGGTCTGCCAGCCAATGAGCAGTTCTTC
TRBJ1-2	TRBV6-5	-	once	11	CASNEDGGYTF	TGTGCCAGCAATGAGGATGGCGGCTACACCTTC
TRBJ2-3	TRBV5-1	TRBD2	-	14	CASSASGWPDTQYF	TGCGCCAGCAGCGCTAGCGGGTGGCCAGATACGCAGTATTTT
TRBJ1-3	TRBV19	-	once	17	CASSSKPATFSGNTIYF	TGTGCCAGTAGTTCCAAACCTGCGACGTTCTCTGGAAACACCATATATTTT
TRBJ1-2	TRBV30	-	-	12	CAWSLGNYGYTF	TGTGCCTGGAGCTTGGGGAACTATGGCTACACCTTC
TRBJ2-2	TRBV19	-	once	14	CASSIRGHTGELFF	TGTGCCAGTAGTATCCGGGGCCACACCGGGGAGCTGTTTTTT
TRBJ1-4	TRBV2	-	-	13	CASSEGRDEKLFF	TGTGCCAGCAGTGAGGGGAGGGATGAAAAACTGTTTTTT
TRBJ2-1	TRBV4-1	-	once	14	CASSRGPQGSEQFF	TGCGCCAGCAGCCGGGGTCCTCAAGGATCCGAGCAGTTCTTC
TRBJ2-7	TRBV18	TRBD2	-	15	CASSPGLAGAYEQYF	TGTGCCAGCTCACCAGGACTAGCGGGGGCGTACGAGCAGTACTTC
TRBJ2-1	TRBV5-1	-	-	17	CASSLVYSAGKDNEQFF	TGCGCCAGCAGCTTGGTGTACTCTGCCGGTAAAGACAATGAGCAGTTCTTC
TRBJ1-2	TRBV30	-	-	12	CAWLTGSYGYTF	TGTGCCTGGCTTACAGGGAGTTATGGCTACACCTTC
TRBJ2-7	TRBV27	-	-	15	CASSSDRDTSYEQYF	TGTGCCAGCAGTTCAGACCGGGACACCTCCTACGAGCAGTACTTC
TRBJ1-4	TRBV2	TRBD1	-	14	CASSPGQGSEKLFF	TGTGCCAGCAGTCCGGGACAGGGCAGTGAAAAACTGTTTTTT
TRBJ1-1	TRBV5-1	-	once	16	CASSALGTPINTEAFF	TGCGCCAGCAGCGCGTTGGGGACCCCAATAAACACTGAAGCTTTCTTT
TRBJ2-7	TRBV18	TRBD2	-	14	CVSSSGTSFYEQYF	TGTGTCAGCTCTTCCGGGACTAGCTTCTACGAGCAGTACTTC
TRBJ1-6	TRBV27	TRBD1	-	12	CASRPDRGALHF	TGTGCCAGCAGACCTGACAGGGGGGCCCTCCACTTT
TRBJ2-3	TRBV29-1	TRBD1	-	15	CSVEPMGQGADTQYF	TGCAGCGTTGAACCTATGGGACAGGGGGCAGATACGCAGTATTTT
TRBJ2-2	TRBV7-7	TRBD2	-	16	CASSPGLAGVTGELFF	TGTGCTAGCAGCCCCGGACTAGCGGGAGTCACCGGGGAGCTGTTTTTT
TRBJ2-4	TRBV5-4	-	-	13	CASSYPPGDIQYF	TGTGCCAGCAGCTACCCCCCCGGGGACATTCAGTACTTC
TRBJ2-7	TRBV5-1	TRBD2	-	14	CASSFDRGEYEQYF	TGCGCCAGCAGCTTCGATCGGGGGGAATACGAGCAGTACTTC
TRBJ1-5	TRBV10-2	-	-	14	CASSEANSVQPQHF	TGCGCCAGCAGTGAGGCCAATTCTGTTCAGCCCCAGCATTTT
TRBJ1-3	TRBV11-1	-	-	15	CASSPSGAGTDTIYF	TGTGCCAGCAGCCCCTCGGGGGCAGGTACGGACACCATATATTTT
TRBJ1-5	TRBV6-5	-	-	14	CASSLGPSFQPQHF	TGTGCCAGCAGCCTTGGACCGAGCTTTCAGCCCCAGCATTTT
TRBJ1-3	TRBV5-4	-	-	15	CASSPPGRAGNTIYF	TGTGCCAGCAGCCCCCCAGGACGAGCTGGAAACACCATATATTTT
TRBJ1-4	TRBV5-6	-	-	15	CASSLTGLGTEKLFF	TGTGCCAGCAGCCTGACCGGTTTAGGGACCGAAAAACTGTTTTTT
TRBJ1-2	TRBV9	-	few	14	CASSGTQVFGGYTF	TGTGCCAGCAGCGGAACACAGGTATTCGGCGGCTACACCTTC
TRBJ2-3	TRBV5-5	-	-	14	CASSLIDSTDTQYF	TGTGCCAGCAGCTTGATCGACAGCACAGATACGCAGTATTTT
TRBJ2-7	TRBV20-1	-	once	11	CSGQGMREQYF	TGCAGTGGCCAGGGAATGAGGGAGCAGTACTTC
TRBJ2-2	TRBV19	-	-	14	CASSILPNTGELFF	TGTGCCAGTAGTATCCTCCCCAACACCGGGGAGCTGTTTTTT
TRBJ2-1	TRBV11-3	-	-	12	CASSPWKNEQFF	TGTGCCAGCAGCCCCTGGAAGAATGAGCAGTTCTTC
TRBJ1-1	TRBV21-1	-	-	14	CASSQGARCTEAFF	TGTGCCAGCAGTCAGGGGGCGAGGTGCACTGAAGCTTTCTTT
TRBJ1-4	TRBV6-5	-	once	16	CASSYSGPGVDEKLFF	TGTGCCAGCAGTTACTCGGGCCCGGGGGTAGATGAAAAACTGTTTTTT